These 24 T cell receptor beta chains were all obtained from the same sample, sequenced in a study of shared clonotypes between healthy human individuals (dated by TCRdb to 2019 to 2021). The library was prepared using the immunoSEQ multiplex PCR assay. TCRdb obtained this table from immuneACCESS and retained in-frame rearrangements with V and J assigned. These tables miss some clones; where compared with another copy, unresolved V genes account for less than half of the shortfall, and the remainder is unexplained. Counted in this sample were some 2,000,000 clones; 90% to 95% of them appeared once. Around 0.13% of the sample comes from the top ten. Sequencing was done on a sample of naive CD4+ T cells sorted from blood. This specimen's cell subset or site label, interpreted: CD45RA+ positively selected. These receptor sequences come from a man younger than 35 in good health.

The chain links TRBV4-1 to TRBJ2-7; D perhaps matches TRBD2 (5 bases). Germline CDR1 is MGHRA and CDR2 is YSYEKL. V was shortened by 5 bases and J by 6 bases, with 11 bases between the two germline ends. The CDR3 runs to 12 residues. For the CDR3, the DNA is TGCGCCAGCAGCTCTCGGGGATCCGAGCAGTACTTC. Protein: CASSSRGSEQYF.

The chain is built from TRBV7-9 and TRBJ2-7; D might be TRBD1 (6 bases). CDR1 SEHNR and CDR2 FQNEAQ come from the germline V gene (reference sequence). Trimming removed 0 bases from V and 6 bases from J, with 21 bases in between. This CDR3 is 17 amino acids long. CDR3 sequence (DNA): TGTGCCAGCAGCTTAGCGCCTGGCAGGGGAAAAGCGATCGAGCAGTACTTC. This gives the protein CASSLAPGRGKAIEQYF.

This chain joins TRBV18 and TRBJ2-2; 10 bases match TRBD2. Per germline, CDR1 KGHSH and CDR2 LQKENI. The CDR3 covers 14 residues. With 4 bases clipped from V and 4 bases from J, the junction kept 0 bases outside the gene matches. The CDR3 protein is CASSLAGGTGELFF. As DNA, the CDR3 is TGTGCCAGCTCACTAGCGGGAGGCACCGGGGAGCTGTTTTTT.

This CDR3 is CASSLDAGLSYEQYF. The CDR3 bases are TGTGCCAGCAGCCTAGATGCGGGACTATCCTACGAGCAGTACTTC. The rearrangement joins TRBV4-2 to TRBJ2-7; 7 nucleotides agree with TRBD2. The V segment lost 4 bases and the J segment 1 base; nucleotides outside the gene matches: 7. The germline gives CDR1 LGHNA, CDR2 YNFKEQ. This CDR3 has 15 residues.

The CDR3 nucleotides read TGTGCCAGCAGTTACTCCCGGAGGGGGTATAATTCACCCCTCCACTTT. It is translated as CASSYSRRGYNSPLHF. The gene calls are TRBV6-6 and TRBJ1-6, with D maybe TRBD1 (6 bases). Between the trimmed V and J ends, which lost 0 bases and 4 bases, there was a span of 10 bases. In germline, CDR1 is MNHNY, CDR2 SVGAGI (reference sequence). This CDR3 region has 16 residues.

The J gene is TRBJ2-3, the V gene TRBV13, with D perhaps matching TRBD1 or TRBD2 (5 bases each). Deletions cut 6 bases from V and 2 bases from J, with 21 bases between. Germline CDR1 PRHDT, CDR2 FYEKMQ (reference sequence). The CDR3 extends over 17 amino acids. The CDR3 DNA is TGTGCCAGCAGGTTAAAGGGGCCGGGGTATTCCACAGATACGCAGTATTTT. This encodes CASRLKGPGYSTDTQYF.

This sequence joins TRBV6-6 and TRBJ2-7; D is possibly TRBD2 (5 bases). Trimming shortened V by 2 bases and J by 0 bases, and 14 bases separated the two germline ends. The CDR3 extends over 16 amino acids. Germline V gene sequence: CDR1 MNHNY, CDR2 SVGAGI (reference sequence). As DNA, the CDR3 is TGTGCCAGCAGTTACGTGGATCGGGGAAGCTCCTACGAGCAGTACTTC. Translating it yields CASSYVDRGSSYEQYF.

V is TRBV2 and J is TRBJ2-7, with D possibly matching TRBD2 (5 bases). CDR1 is SNHLY, CDR2 FYNNEI, per germline. Deletions cut 7 bases from V and 5 bases from J, with 18 bases between. This CDR3 is 14 amino acids long. CDR3 in DNA: TGTGCCAGCAAATCGGAGGTCGCTGGCCACGAGCAGTACTTC. Protein sequence: CASKSEVAGHEQYF.

This chain links TRBV18 with TRBJ1-1, with D possibly TRBD1 on 5 matching bases. V was shortened by 2 bases and J by 1 base, with 17 bases between the two germline ends. The germline gives CDR1 KGHSH, CDR2 LQKENI. The CDR3 totals 17 residues. This chain's CDR3 is CASSPKGRGAGNTEAFF. Here the CDR3 DNA reads TGTGCCAGCTCACCAAAGGGGAGAGGGGCTGGGAACACTGAAGCTTTCTTT.

This chain connects TRBV5-5 to TRBJ2-7; TRBD2 agrees at 7 bases. Germline lookup yields CDR1 SGHKS and CDR2 YYEKEE (reference sequence). The V gene end was trimmed by 0 bases and the J gene end by 3 bases; junction bases not matched to a gene: 6. The CDR3 sequence is 15 residues long. The CDR3 nucleotides are TGTGCCAGCAGCTTGGGAGCAGGGAGGGTCTACGAGCAGTACTTC. Translation gives CASSLGAGRVYEQYF.

This chain uses TRBV7-9 with TRBJ2-5; D call uncertain. V was pared by 5 bases and J by 7 bases, with 14 bases between. The CDR3 is 13 amino acids. Germline CDR1 SEHNR, CDR2 FQNEAQ (reference sequence). In nucleotides, the CDR3 is TGTGCCAGCAGCCTAGGGCCCCATGGGACCCAGTACTTC. Translation gives CASSLGPHGTQYF.

The chain is built from TRBV28 and TRBJ1-2; D remains ambiguous. The CDR3 loop spans 14 amino acids. Trimming took 5 bases from V and 2 from J, leaving 12 bases between them. The germline V gene has CDR1 MDHEN and CDR2 SYDVKM. Here the CDR3 reads CASSLILGNYGYTF. DNA of the CDR3: TGTGCCAGCAGTCTGATACTCGGCAACTATGGCTACACCTTC.

The J gene is TRBJ1-1, the V gene TRBV2, with D unresolved. The CDR3 consists of 12 residues. Between the trimmed V and J ends, which lost 4 bases and 5 bases, there was a span of 8 bases. Germline V CDR1 and CDR2: SNHLY, FYNNEI. The CDR3 coding sequence is TGTGCCAGCAGTGTATGGGAAACTGAAGCTTTCTTT. It yields the protein CASSVWETEAFF.

Only one count was recorded for this clone. V is TRBV5-4 and J is TRBJ1-3; D may be TRBD1 (5 bases). There are 17 residues in the CDR3. V lost 4 bases to trimming and J lost 0 bases, with 17 bases between them. Looked up from germline, CDR1 is SGHNT and CDR2 is YYREEE (reference sequence). DNA of the CDR3: TGTGCCAGCAGCCCACCGGAGGGGAACTTCTCTGGAAACACCATATATTTT. Its translation: CASSPPEGNFSGNTIYF.

The chain uses TRBV9 and TRBJ2-1; TRBD1 agrees at 9 bases. Germline trimming cut 3 bases from V and 8 bases from J; bases unmatched to any gene: 6. The CDR3 sequence is 14 residues long. CDR1 is SGDLS, CDR2 YYNGEE, per germline. Written as DNA, the CDR3 is TGTGCCAGCAGCGCGTGGACAGGGGCAGATGAGCAGTTCTTC. The encoded protein is CASSAWTGADEQFF.

The CDR3 DNA is TGCGCCAGCAGCACCTACAGGACAACCTACGAGCAGTACTTC. Translated, it gives CASSTYRTTYEQYF. V gene TRBV4-1 combines with J gene TRBJ2-7, with D perhaps TRBD1 (5 bases). The germline CDR1 and CDR2 sequences are MGHRA and YSYEKL. Trimming pared 5 bases from V and 2 bases from J, leaving 13 bases between. The CDR3 spans 14 residues.

The rearrangement links TRBV27 to TRBJ1-6, with D perhaps TRBD1 (5 bases). The CDR3 spans 17 residues. Trimming left V 5 bases short and J 0 bases short, with 14 bases between. Germline CDR1 reads MNHEY; CDR2 reads SMNVEV (reference sequence). CDR3 bases: TGTGCCAGCAGTGCCGACAGCCCGAGCTCCTATAATTCACCCCTCCACTTT. Translated, it gives CASSADSPSSYNSPLHF.

The chain uses TRBV6-1 and TRBJ1-2, with 9 positions matching TRBD1. Germline-derived CDR1 and CDR2 are MNHNS and SASEGT. The CDR3 consists of 15 residues. The V segment lost 5 bases and the J segment 4 bases; nucleotides outside the gene matches: 8. DNA for the CDR3: TGTGCCAGCAGTAATAACAGGGGGCTTGGCTATGGCTACACCTTC. It specifies CASSNNRGLGYGYTF.

The rearrangement links TRBV30 to TRBJ1-5; 7 bases are a match to TRBD1. J lost 2 bases, V lost 0 bases, and 7 bases had no gene match. Germline CDR1 and CDR2: GTSNPN and SVGIG (reference sequence). The CDR3 spans 16 residues. As DNA, the CDR3 is TGTGCCTGGAGTGTGGCTTTGGGACAGCGCAATCAGCCCCAGCATTTT. Its translation: CAWSVALGQRNQPQHF.

V is TRBV6-6 and J is TRBJ1-6; D not resolved. V was shortened by 8 bases and J by 7 bases, with 9 bases between the two germline ends. Germline V lookup: CDR1 MNHNY, CDR2 SVGAGI (reference sequence). The CDR3 is 12 amino acids. The CDR3 is CASGLWNSPLHF. CDR3 nucleotides: TGTGCCAGCGGACTGTGGAATTCACCCCTCCACTTT.

V and J are TRBV13 and TRBJ1-2; TRBD1 is a possible D gene (6 bases). Trimming took off 4 bases at V and 0 bases at J, with 12 bases between the two ends. The CDR3 extends over 15 amino acids. Germline V gene sequence: CDR1 PRHDT, CDR2 FYEKMQ (reference sequence). Here the CDR3 reads CASSSQGPANYGYTF. The CDR3 nucleotides are TGTGCCAGCAGCTCTCAGGGGCCCGCTAACTATGGCTACACCTTC.

This chain links TRBV7-8 with TRBJ2-5; 13 bases line up with TRBD2. From germline, CDR1 is SGHVS and CDR2 FQNEAQ. This CDR3 is built from 16 residues. V shed 2 bases and J 4 bases; nucleotides not matched to a gene: 4. CDR3 in amino acids: CASSLMGLAGRETQYF. The CDR3 bases are TGTGCCAGCAGCTTAATGGGACTAGCGGGGCGAGAGACCCAGTACTTC. Full variable domain (remainder filled in from reference TRBV7-8 and TRBJ2-5): GAGVSQSPRYKVAKRGQDVALRCDPISGHVSLFWYQQALGQGPEFLTYFQNEAQLDKSGLPSDRFFAERPEGSVSTLKIQRTQQEDSAVYLCASSLMGLAGRETQYFGPGTRLLVL.

This chain connects TRBV11-2 to TRBJ1-5, with D unclear. CDR1 is SGHAT and CDR2 is FQNNGV in the germline V gene. The CDR3 covers 13 residues. V was pared by 1 base and J by 5 bases, with 6 bases between. The CDR3 coding sequence is TGTGCCAGCAGCTTAGTGGCCGATCAGCCCCAGCATTTT. Residues: CASSLVADQPQHF.

The J gene is TRBJ2-7, the V gene TRBV11-2, with TRBD2 as a possible D gene (6 bases). Germline V gene lookup returns CDR1 SGHAT and CDR2 FQNNGV. V lost 3 bases and J 4 bases, leaving 13 bases between the germline ends. CDR3 length: 14 amino acids. The CDR3 DNA sequence: TGTGCCAGCAGCTTGGACGGGAGCGTATACGAGCAGTACTTC. Amino acid sequence: CASSLDGSVYEQYF.